This TCR beta chain is drawn from a study of blood T cells in healthy people across ages. Study-level points and caveats: Roughly linear age-related decline in beta diversity appeared, significant by age around 36. The donors' CMV status was not determined, possibly confounding changes in expanded clonotypes.

CDR1 SNHLY and CDR2 FYNNEI come from the germline V gene. Trimming took off 6 bases at V and 7 bases at J, with 18 bases between the two ends. The CDR3 spans 14 residues. Through a sample-barcoded 5' primer and a J-beta primer mix, a second PCR was run for roughly 6 to 12 cycles. Researchers report that a template-switch adaptor with 12 random nucleotides tagged each cDNA molecule. MiXCR, run by TCRdb on the 5' RACE reads, gives a single entry per CDR3 protein. The repertoire holds about 1.5 million distinct CDR3 sequences, about 42% seen once, with just over 4% in the top ten. Every participating donor contributed roughly 10 milliliters of peripheral blood through a draw. Notes on this clonotype: Its cognate antigen is unknown.

Sequencing was carried out using blood. This receptor was identified in a woman younger than 30 in good health. The chain recombines TRBV2 with TRBJ2-5; D not certain. CDR3 in DNA: TGTGCCAGCAGGCTGGGCCAAAACGCCCTGACCCAGTACTTC. As protein: CASRLGQNALTQYF.